These 10 T cell receptor beta chains share one sample of origin, sequenced in a study of graft-versus-host responses after intestinal transplantation. These receptors are not linked to any known antigen. TCRdb's copy holds only in-frame clones and misses some; the assay was immunoSEQ multiplex PCR. This sample has approximately 82,000 clones, with over 85% found just once. The source material was unstimulated CD8+ T cells sorted from spleen or lymph node cells, sampled before transplant. Receptors originate from a human donor who was the organ donor for an intestinal transplant.

Here the CDR3 DNA reads TGTGCCAGCAGCCAGACACCCTACGAGCAGTACTTC. It yields the protein CASSQTPYEQYF. The V and J genes are TRBV11-3 and TRBJ2-7; D not certain. V lost 5 bases and J 2 bases, leaving 7 bases between the germline ends. Per the germline V gene, CDR1 is SGHNT and CDR2 is YENEEA. The CDR3 consists of 12 residues.

J is TRBJ2-1 and V is TRBV6-6; D not resolved. V lost 2 bases, J lost 2 bases, and 7 bases lay in between. The CDR3 is 14 residues long. Germline CDR1 reads MNHNY; CDR2 reads SVGAGI (reference sequence). CDR3 region: CASSYELPYNEQFF. The CDR3 DNA reads as TGTGCCAGCAGTTACGAGCTCCCCTACAATGAGCAGTTCTTC.

The chain couples TRBV5-4 to TRBJ1-1; D possibly corresponds to TRBD1 (5 bases). Trimming shortened V by 2 bases and J by 4 bases, and 21 bases separated the two germline ends. The CDR3 has 17 amino acids. Germline V gene lookup returns CDR1 SGHNT and CDR2 YYREEE (reference sequence). The CDR3 DNA reads TGTGCCAGCAGCTTACCCCCTTACCGGGGGGTCGGCACTGAAGCTTTCTTT. Translating it yields CASSLPPYRGVGTEAFF. The full variable domain, completed using reference TRBV5-4 and TRBJ1-1, is ETGVTQSPTHLIKTRGQQVTLRCSSQSGHNTVSWYQQALGQGPQFIFQYYREEENGRGNFPPRFSGLQFPNYSSELNVNALELDDSALYLCASSLPPYRGVGTEAFFGQGTRLTVV.

The gene calls are TRBV5-1 and TRBJ2-5; 12 nucleotides align to TRBD2. The end of the DNA fits TRBJ2-7 better, so the J call may be wrong. CDR1 SGHRS and CDR2 YFSETQ come from the germline V gene. This CDR3 contains 18 residues. Here the CDR3 reads CASSWLTSGSGLIYEQYF. The CDR3 nucleotides are TGCGCCAGCAGCTGGCTGACTAGCGGGAGTGGGCTGATTTACGAGCAGTACTTC.

This chain uses TRBV27 with TRBJ2-7; TRBD2 is a possible D gene (6 bases). CDR3 size: 16 residues. The V and J ends lost 5 bases and 4 bases respectively, with 21 bases between them. The germline V gene has CDR1 MNHEY and CDR2 SMNVEV (reference sequence). The chain's CDR3 is CASSPSTGVFPYEQYF. The CDR3 DNA reads as TGTGCCAGCAGTCCGAGCACGGGGGTTTTCCCTTACGAGCAGTACTTC.

The chain employs TRBV5-4 and TRBJ2-5; D call uncertain. Trimming removed 4 bases at V and 4 bases at J, with 17 bases between. The CDR3 length is 15 residues. CDR1 is SGHNT, CDR2 YYREEE, per germline (reference sequence). DNA of the CDR3: TGTGCCAGCAGCGAGACCCCCGATTGGGCAGAGACCCAGTACTTC. It codes for CASSETPDWAETQYF.

This chain connects TRBV5-6 to TRBJ2-7; 7 bases line up with TRBD1. The germline V gene encodes CDR1 SGHDT and CDR2 YYEEEE. The V gene end was trimmed by 0 bases and the J gene end by 1 base; junction bases not matched to a gene: 4. CDR3 length: 15 amino acids. CDR3 coding DNA: TGTGCCAGCAGCTTGGCCCGGGACAGATCCTACGAGCAGTACTTC. Protein sequence: CASSLARDRSYEQYF.

Worth noting for this clone: The sample contains more than one DNA sequence encoding this CDR3. CDR3 loop: CASSYLVSGEGDGYTF. In nucleotides, the CDR3 is TGTGCCAGCAGTTACCTGGTCAGCGGGGAGGGGGATGGCTACACCTTC. This chain links TRBV6-6 with TRBJ1-2; possible D gene TRBD1, 6 bases. The ends were cut back, 2 bases at V and 6 bases at J, with 19 bases in the middle. Germline V gives CDR1 MNHNY, CDR2 SVGAGI (reference sequence). CDR3 length equals 16 residues.

This clone was found a few times. The rearrangement uses TRBV5-6 and TRBJ2-2; D not certain. V was cut by 0 bases and J by 8 bases, with 8 bases left in between. The CDR3 consists of 13 residues. Germline V gene data show CDR1 as SGHDT and CDR2 as YYEEEE. The CDR3 spells CASSLGTRGELFF. CDR3 sequence (DNA): TGTGCCAGCAGCTTGGGCACGAGGGGGGAGCTGTTTTTT. Complete variable domain (other parts from reference TRBV5-6 and TRBJ2-2): DAGVTQSPTHLIKTRGQQVTLRCSPKSGHDTVSWYQQALGQGPQFIFQYYEEEERQRGNFPDRFSGHQFPNYSSELNVNALLLGDSALYLCASSLGTRGELFFGEGSRLTVL.

V gene TRBV14 combines with J gene TRBJ2-7; 7 bases fit TRBD2. Trimming at V came to 4 bases and at J to 2 bases, leaving 8 bases not matched to a gene. Germline V gene data show CDR1 as SGHDN and CDR2 as FVKESK. The CDR3 has 15 amino acids. CDR3 nucleotide sequence: TGTGCCAGCAGCCGAACTAGCGAGTCGGCCTACGAGCAGTACTTC. Translating gives CASSRTSESAYEQYF.